Listed here is a single T cell receptor beta chain. Its antigen is not identified. This sample also contains other DNA sequences that code for the same CDR3. The record originates from a study of cytomegalovirus exposure and HLA in healthy donors. Notes on the study in general: The tendency of first-cohort TCR clusters to co-occur in the roughly 130 validation repertoires emerged from a later analysis. Using the classifier, cytomegalovirus status was reportedly diagnosed with high specificity and sensitivity.

This CDR3 is 14 amino acids long. With 2 bases clipped from V and 5 bases from J, the junction kept 5 bases outside the gene matches. Germline CDR1 MNHNS, CDR2 SASEGT. Measured with immunoSEQ multiplex PCR; TCRdb has only the in-frame clones, and not every one. Among around 240,000 clones, nearly 90% were seen once, and the ten largest hold 0.35% to 0.4%. The receptor's source is a young woman in good health and CMV-seronegative. The specimen sequenced was PBMCs. The chain couples TRBV6-1 to TRBJ1-1; 7 nucleotides agree with TRBD1. CDR3 sequence: CASSEQGVGTEAFF. The CDR3 nucleotides are TGTGCCAGCAGTGAACAGGGGGTAGGTACTGAAGCTTTCTTT.